These T cell receptor beta chains were read from a single sample in a study of blood T cell repertoires in COVID-19. Sequencing used immunoSEQ multiplex PCR; TCRdb keeps in-frame clones, though not all of them. The table has some 100,000 clones, roughly nine tenths seen once; the top ten hold 5% to 6.5%. The specimen sequenced was peripheral blood. These receptors originate from an elderly woman with active COVID-19. Both conserved end residues are part of each CDR3. Each record gives: clone size, V gene, J gene, D gene, CDR3 protein, CDR3 DNA. D genes are given only for firm matches. Where a row states a size, it is once, few, many or the class of an expanded clone; other rows omit it.

NA	TRBV15	TRBJ2-2	TRBD1	CATSRGQSTGELFF	TGTGCCACCAGCAGGGGACAGTCCACCGGGGAGCTGTTTTTT
NA	TRBV11-3	TRBJ2-1	TRBD2	CASGTSGAAYNEQFF	TGTGCCAGCGGTACTAGCGGGGCGGCCTACAATGAGCAGTTCTTC
NA	TRBV11-2	TRBJ1-1	TRBD1	CASSFRGSVGTEAFF	TGTGCCAGCAGCTTCAGGGGGTCCGTAGGCACTGAAGCTTTCTTT
NA	TRBV5-4	TRBJ2-2	TRBD1	CASSPPRGRATGELFF	TGTGCCAGCAGCCCTCCTAGGGGGCGGGCCACCGGGGAGCTGTTTTTT
once	TRBV27	TRBJ1-6	NA	CASSWAGQSNSPLHF	TGTGCCAGCAGTTGGGCCGGACAGTCTAATTCACCCCTCCACTTT
NA	TRBV20-1	TRBJ2-1	NA	CSASRSDNEQFF	TGCAGTGCTAGTCGCTCAGACAATGAGCAGTTCTTC
NA	TRBV18	TRBJ2-5	NA	CASSLGHKETQYF	TGTGCCAGCTCACTCGGACATAAAGAGACCCAGTACTTC
NA	TRBV9	TRBJ1-3	NA	CASSGRRPSGNTIYF	TGTGCCAGCAGCGGGAGACGGCCCTCTGGAAACACCATATATTTT
NA	TRBV28	TRBJ2-7	NA	CASSLRSEKYEQYF	TGTGCCAGCAGTTTGAGATCCGAAAAATACGAGCAGTACTTC
NA	TRBV6-5	TRBJ1-4	NA	CASSYSLFGTNEKLFF	TGTGCCAGCAGTTACTCTCTGTTCGGAACTAATGAAAAACTGTTTTTT
NA	TRBV19	TRBJ1-4	NA	CATSGGTAGEKLFF	TGTGCCACCAGCGGGGGGACCGCGGGAGAAAAACTGTTTTTT
once	TRBV7-9	TRBJ1-4	NA	CASSLLQGKNEKLFF	TGTGCCAGCAGCTTACTACAGGGAAAAAATGAAAAACTGTTTTTT
NA	TRBV28	TRBJ2-2	TRBD1	CASSLWGTGYTGELFF	TGTGCCAGCAGTTTATGGGGGACAGGGTACACCGGGGAGCTGTTTTTT
NA	TRBV18	TRBJ2-1	TRBD2	CASSHPGLAGWGEQFF	TGTGCCAGCTCACACCCGGGACTAGCGGGATGGGGTGAGCAGTTCTTC
NA	TRBV6-2/TRBV6-3	TRBJ2-1	TRBD2	CASSLQGLAVYNEQFF	TGTGCCAGCAGTTTACAGGGACTAGCGGTCTACAATGAGCAGTTCTTC
NA	TRBV7-2	TRBJ2-7	NA	CASSLELQGQQYF	TGTGCCAGCAGCTTAGAGTTGCAGGGTCAGCAGTACTTC
once	TRBV9	TRBJ2-7	TRBD1	CASSASGTGSYEQYF	TGTGCCAGCAGCGCCTCCGGGACAGGGTCCTACGAGCAGTACTTC
NA	TRBV5-6	TRBJ1-2	NA	CASSLEGGNRYGYTF	TGTGCCAGCAGCTTGGAGGGGGGGAACCGCTATGGCTACACCTTC
NA	TRBV29-1	TRBJ2-1	TRBD1	CSVAGQGNNEQFF	TGCAGCGTGGCGGGACAGGGGAACAATGAGCAGTTCTTC
NA	TRBV5-6	TRBJ2-1	NA	CASSLPFSHEQFF	TGTGCCAGCAGCTTGCCCTTTTCCCATGAGCAGTTCTTC
NA	TRBV7-9	TRBJ1-3	TRBD1	CASSSGQASSGNTIYF	TGTGCCAGCAGCTCAGGACAGGCCTCCTCTGGAAACACCATATATTTT
NA	TRBV15	TRBJ2-1	NA	CATSSANQGEQFF	TGTGCCACCAGCAGCGCCAACCAGGGCGAGCAGTTCTTC
NA	TRBV10-3	TRBJ1-5	TRBD1	CAISESGQPNQPQHF	TGTGCCATCAGTGAGTCGGGACAGCCCAATCAGCCCCAGCATTTT
NA	TRBV30	TRBJ1-1	NA	CAWGPGGAEAFF	TGTGCCTGGGGGCCAGGAGGGGCTGAAGCTTTCTTT
NA	TRBV28	TRBJ2-5	TRBD1	CASRPNRGLETQYF	TGTGCCAGCAGACCAAACAGGGGGCTGGAGACCCAGTACTTC
NA	TRBV28	TRBJ2-7	TRBD2	CASRTSGRMNEQYF	TGTGCCAGCAGAACTAGCGGGAGGATGAACGAGCAGTACTTC
NA	TRBV19	TRBJ1-5	TRBD1	CASSSPTRGNQPQHF	TGTGCCAGTAGTAGCCCGACCAGGGGGAATCAGCCCCAGCATTTT
once	TRBV4-2	TRBJ2-3	TRBD2	CASSQVGASGDLIGTDTQYF	TGTGCCAGCAGCCAAGTTGGGGCTAGCGGGGACCTAATCGGCACAGATACGCAGTATTTT
NA	TRBV27	TRBJ1-2	NA	CASSFGQGLRYGYTF	TGTGCCAGCAGTTTCGGTCAGGGGCTGCGCTATGGCTACACCTTC
NA	TRBV5-1	TRBJ2-7	TRBD1	CASSSGQGPYEQYF	TGCGCCAGCAGCTCAGGACAGGGCCCCTACGAGCAGTACTTC
NA	TRBV4-3	TRBJ2-7	NA	CASSRGQEADEQYF	TGCGCCAGCAGCCGTGGCCAGGAGGCCGACGAGCAGTACTTC
NA	TRBV5-1	TRBJ1-3	NA	CASSASGAGNTIYF	TGCGCCAGCAGCGCGTCAGGGGCTGGAAACACCATATATTTT
NA	TRBV20-1	TRBJ1-5	NA	CSASIWGGEQPQHF	TGCAGTGCTAGTATCTGGGGCGGCGAACAGCCCCAGCATTTT
NA	TRBV14	TRBJ2-2	NA	CASSRGTGELFF	TGTGCCAGCAGTCGAGGGACCGGGGAGCTGTTTTTT
NA	TRBV6-2/TRBV6-3	TRBJ2-1	TRBD2	CASSYSRASGSSYNEQFF	TGTGCCAGCAGTTACTCGAGGGCTAGCGGGAGCTCCTACAATGAGCAGTTCTTC
NA	TRBV5-6	TRBJ2-3	TRBD1	CASSLRQGADTQYF	TGTGCCAGCAGCTTGAGACAGGGAGCAGATACGCAGTATTTT
NA	TRBV28	TRBJ1-1	NA	CASSGGPAGENTEAFF	TGTGCCAGCAGTGGGGGTCCGGCAGGGGAGAACACTGAAGCTTTCTTT
NA	TRBV28	TRBJ1-2	NA	CASRSRGLSYGYTF	TGTGCCAGCAGAAGTCGGGGGTTATCCTATGGCTACACCTTC
NA	TRBV7-9	TRBJ2-5	NA	CASSLAGAGRVETQYF	TGTGCCAGCAGCTTAGCAGGGGCAGGCAGGGTGGAGACCCAGTACTTC
NA	TRBV28	TRBJ2-2	TRBD2	CASRTSGIKSGELFF	TGTGCCAGCAGAACTAGCGGGATTAAGTCCGGGGAGCTGTTTTTT
NA	TRBV27	TRBJ2-7	TRBD2	CASSLTSGNYEQYF	TGTGCCAGCAGTTTGACTAGCGGGAATTACGAGCAGTACTTC
NA	TRBV10-2	TRBJ2-7	NA	CASSELWQQYF	TGCGCCAGCAGTGAGCTGTGGCAGCAGTACTTC
NA	TRBV28	TRBJ1-5	TRBD1	CASSPGTGFQPQHF	TGTGCCAGCAGCCCCGGGACAGGGTTCCAGCCCCAGCATTTT
NA	TRBV28	TRBJ1-4	TRBD1	CASSYQDRAGEKLFF	TGTGCCAGCAGTTACCAGGACAGGGCCGGTGAAAAACTGTTTTTT
NA	TRBV2	TRBJ2-1	TRBD2	CASRIVGLAGNEQFF	TGTGCCAGCAGAATAGTCGGACTAGCTGGCAATGAGCAGTTCTTC
NA	TRBV28	TRBJ1-2	NA	CASTTGGISYTF	TGTGCCAGCACGACGGGGGGGATCAGCTACACCTTC
NA	TRBV5-4	TRBJ2-3	NA	CASSPHASADFTDTQYF	TGTGCCAGCAGCCCCCACGCTAGCGCTGATTTCACAGATACGCAGTATTTT
NA	TRBV21-1	TRBJ1-5	NA	CASSKMSARKLYSNQPQHF	TGTGCCAGCAGCAAAATGAGCGCGAGAAAGCTTTATAGCAATCAGCCCCAGCATTTT
NA	TRBV5-4	TRBJ2-1	NA	CASNKKFPGPKSSYNEQFF	TGTGCCAGCAACAAAAAATTCCCAGGCCCCAAAAGCTCCTACAATGAGCAGTTCTTC
NA	TRBV13	TRBJ1-4	TRBD1	CASSRAGTGLQKLFF	TGTGCCAGCAGCCGCGCCGGGACAGGGCTGCAAAAACTGTTTTTT
NA	TRBV19	TRBJ1-1	TRBD1	CASSIVTGGYMNTEAFF	TGTGCCAGTAGTATAGTTACAGGGGGATACATGAACACTGAAGCTTTCTTT
NA	TRBV6-2/TRBV6-3	TRBJ2-2	TRBD1	CASSRTGDNTGELFF	TGTGCCAGCAGTCGGACAGGGGACAACACCGGGGAGCTGTTTTTT
few	TRBV6-2/TRBV6-3	TRBJ2-7	TRBD2	CASSYTLTSGSYEQYF	TGTGCCAGCAGTTACACTCTTACTAGCGGGAGCTACGAGCAGTACTTC
NA	TRBV7-2	TRBJ1-3	NA	CASSPDSFQNTIYF	TGTGCCAGCAGCCCTGACAGTTTCCAAAACACCATATATTTT